Sequencing of this T cell receptor beta chain was carried out in a study of blood T cell repertoires in COVID-19 (dated by TCRdb to about 2020). Regarding the research as a whole: Samples from collaborators originated in the United States, Italy and Spain and spanned both the acute and convalescent phases of COVID-19. A de-identified subject ID, COVID-19 status, age in years and sex were almost always included in the sample metadata. HLA class I and class II types, where available, came from metadata supplied by the sample provider rather than from assay-based typing. The samples were drawn from two sources: the first 160 participants of the ongoing ImmuneRACE study, and 1,254 subjects contributed by 6 global collaborators. A freely available public database, intended as a resource for researchers studying the immune response to SARS-CoV-2, is where the repertoires were released. The prospective study material was composed of cDNA or gDNA derived from T cells, B-cell-depleted T cells, or PBMCs. Deeply sampled blood TCRbeta repertoires from subjects exposed to, actively infected with, or recovered from COVID-19 were included in the dataset. What the work shows at the level of the full study, not this receptor alone: How much clinical and demographic metadata was included differed by source and by participant, and the metadata was provided uncurated.

According to the germline V gene, CDR1 reads KGHDR and CDR2 reads SFDVKD. V lost 3 bases and J lost 0 bases, and the count of bases not matched to a germline gene is 3. The CDR3 runs 16 residues from the cysteine to the phenylalanine. CDR3 DNA only is kept here, 48 bases in frame from base 1. As concerns this clone: Its antigen remains unidentified. Within one base of it there is no much larger clone, and no base qualities were kept.

The immunoSEQ Assay, a bias-controlled multiplex PCR, was used to amplify TCRbeta CDR3 regions from genomic DNA. Per the original workflow: The number of nucleated cells in each sample was estimated from the amplification of reference gene primers within the assay. Sequence reads were collapsed and filtered to measure the absolute abundance of every unique TCRbeta CDR3 rearrangement. For each sample, productive Simpson clonality was calculated as the square root of Simpson's diversity index across productive rearrangements. The table comes from immuneACCESS by way of TCRdb, which keeps in-frame sequences with V and J called. Part of the clones is missing from these tables; in studies checked, under half for an unresolved V gene and the rest for unknown reasons. That table supplies the V and J calls and clone size; D and trimming were determined from the DNA. Present in this sample are 94,000 or so clones, roughly 91% of which were seen just once. 4.8% of the sample is taken by the ten largest.

Collaborating institutions collected whole blood in K2EDTA tubes following their own protocols. For TCRbeta analysis, collaborators shipped samples as frozen whole blood, isolated PBMCs, or DNA extracted from either of those sample types. The TCR comes from a woman aged 80 or older with active COVID-19. The rearrangement combines TRBV24-1 with TRBJ2-1; the central 8 bases match TRBD1. The sequenced material came from peripheral blood. In nucleotide form, the sequence is TGTGCCACCAGTGATGACAGGGGAAGCTCCTACAATGAGCAGTTCTTC. Its translation reads: CATSDDRGSSYNEQFF.